The 6 T cell receptor beta chains listed next were all sequenced from one sample in a study of T cells expressing NK-cell markers. Reprocessing the 5' RACE reads, TCRdb reports a single entry for every CDR3 protein and omits DNA. Recorded for this sample: approximately 15,000 distinct CDR3 sequences. The sample taken for sequencing was blood T cells: a sorted CD56 or NKG2C T cell subset, CD4+ or CD8+ T cells, or bulk PBMC T cells (not recorded which). The receptors come from a man between 18 and 69 years old in good health.

The rearrangement uses TRBV3-1 and TRBJ2-1; the TRBD1 assignment by TCRdb is unverifiable without DNA. The CDR3 loop spans 14 amino acids. Germline CDR1 reads LGHDT; CDR2 reads YNNKEL (reference sequence). The CDR3 here is CASSQESPGDEQFF.

V and J are TRBV5-1 and TRBJ2-5. The CDR3 loop spans 14 amino acids. Germline CDR1 reads SGHRS; CDR2 reads YFSETQ. This CDR3 is CASSLKGSQETQYF.

This chain connects TRBV4-3 to TRBJ1-1. Germline V gene sequence: CDR1 LGHNA, CDR2 YSLEER. This CDR3 is built from 15 residues. The CDR3: CASSQEALVNTEAFF.

The chain recombines TRBV10-3 with TRBJ1-6; the D gene TCRdb calls, TRBD1, cannot be checked with no DNA. Germline loops: CDR1 ENHRY, CDR2 SYGVKD. The CDR3 totals 16 residues. The CDR3 loop is CAISGSPDTGNSPLHF.

This chain connects TRBV5-1 to TRBJ2-7; as DNA is missing, the TRBD2 call by TCRdb cannot be tested. Germline V gene lookup returns CDR1 SGHRS and CDR2 YFSETQ. This CDR3 is built from 20 residues. CDR3 loop: CASSLNLAGLAGDLSYEQYF.

This chain connects TRBV29-1 to TRBJ2-3; there is no DNA to check the TCRdb D call of TRBD2. CDR1 and CDR2 (germline): SQVTM, ANQGSEA. The CDR3 extends over 18 amino acids. CDR3 sequence reads: CSVEPRAGERMGTDTQYF.